Given below is one T cell receptor (beta chain) in context. Its antigen remains unidentified. This record comes from a study of cytomegalovirus exposure and HLA in healthy donors. Study outcomes and limitations: The tendency of first-cohort TCR clusters to co-occur in the 90 to 150 validation repertoires was the finding of a later analysis.

V lost 8 bases and J lost 8, with 10 bases in between. The CDR3 has 12 residues. Per germline, CDR1 LNHDA and CDR2 SQIVND (reference sequence). Sequenced by immunoSEQ multiplex PCR; TCRdb stores in-frame clones only, minus some. The sample lists over 150,000 clones, 95% to 97% seen once, with approximately 1% in the top ten. This clonotype was obtained from a woman in her late teens or twenties in good health and CMV-seronegative. The V call is TRBV19, the J call TRBJ1-6; no reliable D call. Material for sequencing was PBMCs. The CDR3 DNA sequence: TGTGCCAGTGGCCAGATGTATTCACCCCTCCACTTT. Protein sequence: CASGQMYSPLHF.